The 6 T cell receptor beta chains below all came from one sample that was sequenced in a study of blood T cell repertoires in COVID-19 (dated by TCRdb to the early 2020s). Receptors were amplified or captured by the immunoSEQ multiplex PCR assay. This immuneACCESS table, as held by TCRdb, lists in-frame sequences with V and J called but not all clones. Of the missing ones, under half trace to an unresolved V gene in checked studies; the others have no known cause. This sample gives hundreds of thousands of clones in total; roughly 89% of them show up just once. Approximately 0.92% of the sample belongs to the ten largest clones. Sequencing was performed on peripheral blood. Receptors were obtained from a man aged 18 to 35 with COVID-19, enrolled during active disease.

The chain is built from TRBV2 and TRBJ2-1; 9 bases match TRBD2. Trimming removed 7 bases from V and 9 bases from J; junction bases left unmatched: 13. The CDR3 extends over 15 amino acids. Per the germline V gene, CDR1 is SNHLY and CDR2 is FYNNEI. CDR3 amino acids: CASTPSYRGRAEQFF. The CDR3 DNA reads as TGTGCCAGCACCCCCAGTTATCGCGGGAGGGCTGAGCAGTTCTTC.

CDR3 nucleotide sequence: TGTGCCAGCAGTTCTCGACTAGCGGGGGGGGAAGATACGCAGTATTTT. Protein sequence: CASSSRLAGGEDTQYF. The genes are TRBV2 and TRBJ2-3; 14 nucleotides agree with TRBD2. The CDR3 is 16 amino acids. Trimming cost V 5 bases and J 5 bases; bases outside gene matches: 6. Per the germline V gene, CDR1 is SNHLY and CDR2 is FYNNEI.

The J gene is TRBJ2-3, the V gene TRBV10-2; TRBD2 is a possible D gene (6 bases). Per the germline V gene, CDR1 is WSHSY and CDR2 is SAAADI. V was cut by 4 bases and J by 3 bases, with 17 bases left in between. The CDR3 has 16 amino acids. The CDR3 loop is CASSGPPRDPTDTQYF. DNA of the CDR3: TGCGCCAGCAGTGGCCCCCCGCGGGACCCGACAGATACGCAGTATTTT.

The chain recombines TRBV3-1 (or the pseudogene TRBV3-2) with TRBJ2-5; a weak D match, TRBD1 (5 bases). Germline CDR1 is LGHDT and CDR2 is YNNKEL (reference sequence). The ends were cut back, 8 bases at V and 4 bases at J, with 11 bases in the middle. This CDR3 has 12 residues. For the CDR3, the DNA is TGTGCCAGCCAGAGTAGGGGAGAGACCCAGTACTTC. As protein: CASQSRGETQYF.

This sequence joins TRBV5-1 and TRBJ2-2, with 10 bases that match TRBD1. The V gene's germline CDR1 is SGHRS and CDR2 YFSETQ. The CDR3 is 16 amino acids. V shed 5 bases, J shed 3 bases, and the junction held 7 bases outside the gene matches. CDR3 sequence (DNA): TGCGCCAGCAGAGTGGGGGACAGGGGTGACACCGGGGAGCTGTTTTTT. This sequence encodes CASRVGDRGDTGELFF.

The chain links TRBV30 to TRBJ1-5; D is uncertain. The CDR3 is 13 amino acids. Deletions cut 0 bases from V and 0 bases from J, with 3 bases between. Germline loops: CDR1 GTSNPN, CDR2 SVGIG (reference sequence). This CDR3 is CAWSVHSNQPQHF. The CDR3, as DNA: TGTGCCTGGAGTGTACATAGCAATCAGCCCCAGCATTTT.